Below are 8 T cell receptor beta chains sequenced from a single sample in a study of blood T cell repertoires in COVID-19. Here immunoSEQ multiplex PCR was the method, and the copy in TCRdb shows in-frame clones only, minus some. The sample has about 170,000 clones; around 80% are singletons. The sequencing input was PBMCs or T cells enriched from blood (not recorded which). The receptors originated from a woman in her 70s in a cohort exposed to, infected with or recovered from COVID-19 (not recorded which).

The sample holds one count of this clone. The V gene is TRBV11-2, the J gene TRBJ1-1; D is undetermined. CDR3 length: 14 residues. Trimming pared 2 bases from V and 4 bases from J, leaving 11 bases between. Germline-derived CDR1 and CDR2 are SGHAT and FQNNGV. Written as DNA, the CDR3 is TGTGCCAGCAGCTTATTGGCAGGCAGCACTGAAGCTTTCTTT. Translation gives CASSLLAGSTEAFF. The full variable domain, its missing parts supplied by reference TRBV11-2 and TRBJ1-1, is EAGVAQSPRYKIIEKRQSVAFWCNPISGHATLYWYQQILGQGPKLLIQFQNNGVVDDSQLPKDRFSAERLKGVDSTLKIQPAKLEDSAVYLCASSLLAGSTEAFFGQGTRLTVV.

The chain combines TRBV15 with TRBJ1-1; TRBD1 matches 10 bases. CDR1 and CDR2 (germline): LNHNV, YYDKDF (reference sequence). CDR3 length: 15 residues. The V gene end was trimmed by 3 bases and the J gene end by 6 bases; junction bases not matched to a gene: 7. CDR3 sequence: CATSRGDRGPPEAFF. The DNA of the CDR3 is TGTGCCACCAGCAGGGGGGACAGGGGCCCCCCTGAAGCTTTCTTT.

V gene TRBV3-1 (or the pseudogene TRBV3-2) combines with J gene TRBJ2-2, with no clear D. V gave up 5 bases and J gave up 5 bases, with 12 bases separating them. Looked up from germline, CDR1 is LGHDT and CDR2 is YNNKEL (reference sequence). This CDR3 comprises 14 residues. The CDR3 loop is CASSVLQVTGELFF. As DNA, the CDR3 is TGTGCCAGCAGCGTACTTCAGGTGACCGGGGAGCTGTTTTTT.

The DNA for the CDR3 is TGTGCCAGCAGCTTGGTAGGGGCCCAGCCCCAGCATTTT. Translation: CASSLVGAQPQHF. The rearrangement uses TRBV7-9 and TRBJ1-5; possibly TRBD1 for D (5 bases). V lost 3 bases to trimming and J lost 7 bases, with 10 bases between them. The CDR3 runs to 13 residues. CDR1 is SEHNR and CDR2 is FQNEAQ in the germline V gene (reference sequence).

This clone has just a few counts. In nucleotides, the CDR3 is TGCGCCAGCAGCGGCAGGGTTGGGGCCAACGTCCTGACTTTC. Translating gives CASSGRVGANVLTF. The chain links TRBV5-1 to TRBJ2-6, with a possible D match to TRBD1 (5 bases). V lost 4 bases and J lost 3, with 8 bases in between. Germline V gene lookup returns CDR1 SGHRS and CDR2 YFSETQ. The CDR3 extends over 14 amino acids.

V gene TRBV5-1 combines with J gene TRBJ1-4, with 9 bases fitting TRBD1. Losses at the gene ends were 5 bases for V and 8 bases for J; bases not matched to a gene: 10. The CDR3 consists of 15 residues. Germline V CDR1 and CDR2: SGHRS, YFSETQ. CDR3 DNA: TGCGCCAGCAGAGAGACAGGGGGATCGGAGGAAAAACTGTTTTTT. Its protein product is CASRETGGSEEKLFF.

V gene TRBV19 combines with J gene TRBJ1-2; no reliable D call. Between the trimmed V and J ends, which lost 2 bases and 4 bases, there was a span of 8 bases. Germline V CDR1 and CDR2: LNHDA, SQIVND (reference sequence). This CDR3 spans 13 amino acids. Written as DNA, the CDR3 is TGTGCCAGTAGTATAAGCGGAAGCTATGGCTACACCTTC. Its translation: CASSISGSYGYTF.

This clone was detected many times. This chain joins TRBV10-3 and TRBJ1-5; D remains ambiguous. There are 13 residues in the CDR3. V gave up 8 bases and J gave up 3 bases, with 11 bases separating them. The germline gives CDR1 ENHRY, CDR2 SYGVKD. The CDR3 spells CAIGDGLNQPQHF. The DNA of the CDR3 is TGTGCCATCGGAGATGGACTCAATCAGCCCCAGCATTTT.